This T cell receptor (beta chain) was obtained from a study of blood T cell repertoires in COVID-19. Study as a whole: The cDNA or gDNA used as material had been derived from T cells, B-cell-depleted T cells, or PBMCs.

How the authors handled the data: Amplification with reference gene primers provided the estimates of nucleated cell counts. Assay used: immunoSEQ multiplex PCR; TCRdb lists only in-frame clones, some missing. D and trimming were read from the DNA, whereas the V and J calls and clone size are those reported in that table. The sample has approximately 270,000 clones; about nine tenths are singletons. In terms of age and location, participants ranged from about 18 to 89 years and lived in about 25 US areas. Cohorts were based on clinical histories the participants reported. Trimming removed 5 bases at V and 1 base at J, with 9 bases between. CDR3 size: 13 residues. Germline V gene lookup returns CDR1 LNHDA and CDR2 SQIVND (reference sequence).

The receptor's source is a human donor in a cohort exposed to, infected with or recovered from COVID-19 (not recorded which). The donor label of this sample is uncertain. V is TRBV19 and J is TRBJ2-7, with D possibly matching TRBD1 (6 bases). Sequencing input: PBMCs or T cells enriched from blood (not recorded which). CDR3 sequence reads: CASSPTGSYEQYF. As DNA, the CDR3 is TGTGCCAGTAGTCCTACAGGGTCCTACGAGCAGTACTTC.